The next 18 T cell receptor beta chains were all read from a single sample in a study of T cell changes during pregnancy in multiple sclerosis. The table came from immunoSEQ multiplex PCR; TCRdb's copy has only in-frame clones and leaves some out. The table records 55,000 to 70,000 clones, 80% to 95% of them present only once. This material consisted of CD4+ T cells from peripheral blood mononuclear cells, taken before pregnancy. The receptors derive from a female donor with multiple sclerosis, enrolled in a pregnancy study.

This chain joins TRBV2 and TRBJ1-4; 7 nucleotides align to TRBD1. Germline trimming cut 10 bases from V and 2 bases from J; bases unmatched to any gene: 10. Germline CDR1 is SNHLY and CDR2 is FYNNEI. The CDR3 runs 15 residues. CDR3 in amino acids: CATNEGGPTNEKLFF. DNA for the CDR3: TGTGCCACCAACGAAGGGGGCCCCACTAATGAAAAACTGTTTTTT. Full variable domain (outside the CDR3, taken from reference TRBV2 and TRBJ1-4): EPEVTQTPSHQVTQMGQEVILRCVPISNHLYFYWYRQILGQKVEFLVSFYNNEISEKSEIFDDQFSVERPDGSNFTLKIRSTKLEDSAMYFCATNEGGPTNEKLFFGSGTQLSVL.

This rearrangement joins TRBV14 to TRBJ2-2, with 8 nucleotides matching TRBD2. Germline lookup yields CDR1 SGHDN and CDR2 FVKESK. The CDR3 covers 14 residues. Unmatched junction bases numbered 1, after V lost 6 bases and J lost 1 base. For the CDR3, the DNA is TGTGCCAGCAGACTAGCGGTGAACACCGGGGAGCTGTTTTTT. Residues: CASRLAVNTGELFF. Full variable domain (remainder filled in from reference TRBV14 and TRBJ2-2): EAGVTQFPSHSVIEKGQTVTLRCDPISGHDNLYWYRRVMGKEIKFLLHFVKESKQDESGMPNNRFLAERTGGTYSTLKVQPAELEDSGVYFCASRLAVNTGELFFGEGSRLTVL.

The chain combines TRBV7-2 with TRBJ2-4; TRBD2 aligns across 7 bases. J gave up 1 base and V 5 bases, and 11 bases lay outside the gene matches. This CDR3 is 17 amino acids long. The germline CDR1 and CDR2 sequences are SGHTA and FQGNSA. The CDR3 sequence is CASSPGGGGLAKNIQYF. CDR3 DNA sequence: TGTGCCAGCAGCCCGGGTGGGGGGGGTCTGGCCAAAAACATTCAGTACTTC.

To note about this clone: A junction end diverges from the germline sequence, so it may reflect a read error. The chain links TRBV7-7 to TRBJ2-5, with 8 bases fitting TRBD2. The CDR3 has 13 amino acids. Looked up from germline, CDR1 is SSHAT and CDR2 is FNYEAQ (reference sequence). The CDR3 here is CASSLEFAGGQYF. The CDR3 DNA reads TGTGCTAGCAGCTTGGAGTTCGCGGGGGGCCAGTACTTC.

The chain combines TRBV18 with TRBJ2-5; tentatively, D is TRBD1 (6 bases). The CDR3 totals 15 residues. The germline CDR1 and CDR2 sequences are KGHSH and LQKENI. Trimming took off 1 base at V and 4 bases at J, with 13 bases between the two ends. This CDR3 is CASSPQRDRRETQYF. The CDR3, as DNA: TGTGCCAGCTCACCACAACGAGACAGGAGAGAGACCCAGTACTTC.

A single count supports this clone. The V gene is TRBV5-1, the J gene TRBJ2-5, with 14 bases that match TRBD2. V was pared by 4 bases and J by 2 bases, with 4 bases of the junction left unmatched. CDR1 and CDR2 from the germline V gene are SGHRS and YFSETQ. This CDR3 spans 16 amino acids. DNA for the CDR3: TGCGCCAGCAGCCCGGGACTAGCGGGAGCACAAGAGACCCAGTACTTC. It yields the protein CASSPGLAGAQETQYF.

The J gene is TRBJ2-1, the V gene TRBV18; TRBD1 aligns across 8 bases. Losses at the gene ends were 5 bases for V and 7 bases for J; bases not matched to a gene: 10. This CDR3 is built from 15 residues. CDR1 is KGHSH and CDR2 is LQKENI in the germline V gene. CDR3 bases: TGTGCCAGCTCATCAGGGGGCGTGATGCGTAATGAGCAGTTCTTC. This translates into CASSSGGVMRNEQFF. Full variable domain (remainder filled in from reference TRBV18 and TRBJ2-1): NAGVMQNPRHLVRRRGQEARLRCSPMKGHSHVYWYRQLPEEGLKFMVYLQKENIIDESGMPKERFSAEFPKEGPSILRIQQVVRGDSAAYFCASSSGGVMRNEQFFGPGTRLTVL.

The chain employs TRBV6-6 and TRBJ2-5; 9 nucleotides line up with TRBD2. After removal of 3 bases from V and 4 bases from J, the junction contained 9 bases not matched to a gene. The CDR3 extends over 16 amino acids. Germline V gene sequence: CDR1 MNHNY, CDR2 SVGAGI (reference sequence). CDR3 DNA sequence: TGTGCCAGCAGTTATAGTCCTAGCGGGATTGGAGAGACCCAGTACTTC. Its translation is CASSYSPSGIGETQYF.

V gene TRBV7-6 combines with J gene TRBJ1-2, with TRBD1 identical over 7 bases. CDR3 length: 12 residues. The V gene end was trimmed by 3 bases and the J gene end by 8 bases; junction bases not matched to a gene: 3. From germline, CDR1 is SGHVS and CDR2 FNYEAQ. CDR3 bases: TGTGCCAGCAGCTTCGACAGGGCAGGCTACACCTTC. Its translation is CASSFDRAGYTF.

The V and J genes are TRBV6-1 and TRBJ2-1; 9 nucleotides match TRBD2. Per the germline V gene, CDR1 is MNHNS and CDR2 is SASEGT. The V and J ends lost 4 bases and 5 bases, in that order; junction bases with no gene match: 9. The CDR3 extends over 16 amino acids. DNA for the CDR3: TGTGCCAGCAGTGCGCTGGCGGGAGGGCCTAACAATGAGCAGTTCTTC. Its translation: CASSALAGGPNNEQFF.

This clone has only one observation. The chain couples TRBV5-1 to TRBJ2-1; TRBD1 matches at 7 bases. From germline, CDR1 is SGHRS and CDR2 YFSETQ. The CDR3 sequence is 16 residues long. Unmatched junction bases numbered 7, after V lost 4 bases and J lost 0 bases. In DNA form, the CDR3 reads TGCGCCAGCAGCGTGGGGACAGCTAGCTCCTACAATGAGCAGTTCTTC. Translated, it gives CASSVGTASSYNEQFF.

This chain joins TRBV30 and TRBJ2-2; TRBD2 matches at 12 bases. The CDR3 has 14 amino acids. V lost 3 bases, J lost 8 bases, and 4 bases stayed unmatched. In germline, CDR1 is GTSNPN, CDR2 SVGIG (reference sequence). The CDR3 region has the DNA TGTGCCTGGAGAGGACTAGCGGGGCGGGGGGAGCTGTTTTTT. It yields the protein CAWRGLAGRGELFF.

The V call is TRBV19, the J call TRBJ2-6; D is unresolved. CDR3 length equals 15 residues. V lost 6 bases, J lost 0 bases, and 9 bases lay in between. The germline CDR1 and CDR2 sequences are LNHDA and SQIVND (reference sequence). CDR3 protein: CASSKSGSGANVLTF. The CDR3 bases are TGTGCCAGTAGCAAATCAGGCTCTGGGGCCAACGTCCTGACTTTC.

The chain joins TRBV19 to TRBJ1-5; weak D call: TRBD1 (5 bases). This CDR3 comprises 12 residues. Trimming removed 8 bases at V and 7 bases at J, with 12 bases between. Germline CDR1 LNHDA, CDR2 SQIVND (reference sequence). The CDR3 region is CASARTGQPQHF. CDR3 nucleotides: TGTGCCAGTGCCAGAACAGGCCAGCCCCAGCATTTT. The full variable domain, with the rest looked up from reference TRBV19 and TRBJ1-5, is DGGITQSPKYLFRKEGQNVTLSCEQNLNHDAMYWYRQDPGQGLRLIYYSQIVNDFQKGDIAEGYSVSREKKESFPLTVTSAQKNPTAFYLCASARTGQPQHFGDGTRLSIL.

The J gene is TRBJ1-1, the V gene TRBV20-1; D gene unclear. The CDR3 runs 11 residues. In germline, CDR1 is DFQATT, CDR2 SNEGSKA (reference sequence). V was pared by 6 bases and J by 1 base, with 6 bases between. The CDR3 loop reads CSASGNTEAFF. CDR3 nucleotides: TGCAGTGCCTCGGGGAACACTGAAGCTTTCTTT.

This clone appeared once. The chain is built from TRBV11-2 and TRBJ2-1; TRBD2 matches at 14 bases. The germline V gene encodes CDR1 SGHAT and CDR2 FQNNGV. V lost 5 bases, J lost 9 bases, and 9 bases stayed unmatched. The CDR3 extends over 16 amino acids. CDR3 in DNA: TGTGCCAGCAGCCTCAGACGGGGACTAGCGGGAGTTGAGCAGTTCTTC. Protein: CASSLRRGLAGVEQFF.

The chain uses TRBV5-6 and TRBJ1-1; 10 bases fit TRBD1. Germline V CDR1 and CDR2: SGHDT, YYEEEE. This CDR3 comprises 15 residues. V lost 4 bases, J lost 6 bases, and 9 bases stayed unmatched. In DNA, the CDR3 is TGTGCCAGCAGCCGATCGACAGGGGGCCTCGCTGAAGCTTTCTTT. Its translation is CASSRSTGGLAEAFF.

V and J are TRBV28 and TRBJ2-7, with D tentatively TRBD2 (8 bases). Germline-derived CDR1 and CDR2 are MDHEN and SYDVKM. Between the trimmed V and J ends, which lost 3 bases and 2 bases, there was a span of 14 bases. CDR3 length: 15 residues. The CDR3 sequence is CASSFPGGGPYEQYF. In nucleotides, the CDR3 is TGTGCCAGCAGTTTCCCGGGAGGGGGCCCCTACGAGCAGTACTTC. The full variable domain, completed using reference TRBV28 and TRBJ2-7, is DVKVTQSSRYLVKRTGEKVFLECVQDMDHENMFWYRQDPGLGLRLIYFSYDVKMKEKGDIPEGYSVSREKKERFSLILESASTNQTSMYLCASSFPGGGPYEQYFGPGTRLTVT.